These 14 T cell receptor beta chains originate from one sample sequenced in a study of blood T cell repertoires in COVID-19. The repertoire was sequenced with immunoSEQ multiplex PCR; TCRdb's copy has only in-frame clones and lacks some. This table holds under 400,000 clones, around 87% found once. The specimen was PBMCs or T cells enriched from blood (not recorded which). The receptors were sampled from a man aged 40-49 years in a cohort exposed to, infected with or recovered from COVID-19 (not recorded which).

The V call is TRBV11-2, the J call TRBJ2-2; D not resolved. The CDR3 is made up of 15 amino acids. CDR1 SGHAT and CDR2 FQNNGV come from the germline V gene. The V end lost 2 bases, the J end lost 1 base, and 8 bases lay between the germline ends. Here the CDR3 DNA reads TGTGCCAGCAGCTTACTCAGGATGAACACCGGGGAGCTGTTTTTT. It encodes CASSLLRMNTGELFF.

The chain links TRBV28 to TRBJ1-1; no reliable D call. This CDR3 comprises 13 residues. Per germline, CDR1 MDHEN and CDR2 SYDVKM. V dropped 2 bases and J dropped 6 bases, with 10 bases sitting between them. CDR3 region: CASSLPQVPEAFF. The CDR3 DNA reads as TGTGCCAGCAGTTTACCCCAGGTTCCTGAAGCTTTCTTT. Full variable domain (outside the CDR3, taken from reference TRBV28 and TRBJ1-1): DVKVTQSSRYLVKRTGEKVFLECVQDMDHENMFWYRQDPGLGLRLIYFSYDVKMKEKGDIPEGYSVSREKKERFSLILESASTNQTSMYLCASSLPQVPEAFFGQGTRLTVV.

The CDR3 DNA reads TGTGCCAGCAGCCGCGGCCCGGCGGGGTCTGGACCCCTCCACTTT. Amino acids: CASSRGPAGSGPLHF. The chain combines TRBV3-1 (or the pseudogene TRBV3-2) with TRBJ1-6, with unresolved D. The ends were cut back, 4 bases at V and 12 bases at J, with 19 bases in the middle. CDR1 and CDR2 (germline): LGHDT, YNNKEL (reference sequence). This CDR3 comprises 15 residues.

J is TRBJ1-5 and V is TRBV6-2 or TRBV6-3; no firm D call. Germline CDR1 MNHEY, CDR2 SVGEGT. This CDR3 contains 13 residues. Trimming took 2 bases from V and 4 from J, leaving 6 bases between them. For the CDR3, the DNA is TGTGCCAGCAGTTACGACGGGAATCAGCCCCAGCATTTT. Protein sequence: CASSYDGNQPQHF.

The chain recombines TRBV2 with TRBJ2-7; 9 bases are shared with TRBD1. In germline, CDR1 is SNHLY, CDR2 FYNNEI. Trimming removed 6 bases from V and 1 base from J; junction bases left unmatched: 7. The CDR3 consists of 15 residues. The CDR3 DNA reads TGTGCCAGCAGCTCTGGGACAGGGTTTTCCTACGAGCAGTACTTC. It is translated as CASSSGTGFSYEQYF.

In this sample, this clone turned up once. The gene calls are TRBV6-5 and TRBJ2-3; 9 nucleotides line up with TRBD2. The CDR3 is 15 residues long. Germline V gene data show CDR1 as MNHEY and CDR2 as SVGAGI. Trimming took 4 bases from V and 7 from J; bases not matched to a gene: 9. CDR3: CASSSSGVAIYTQYF. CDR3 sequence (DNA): TGTGCCAGCAGTTCTAGCGGGGTAGCAATATATACGCAGTATTTT.

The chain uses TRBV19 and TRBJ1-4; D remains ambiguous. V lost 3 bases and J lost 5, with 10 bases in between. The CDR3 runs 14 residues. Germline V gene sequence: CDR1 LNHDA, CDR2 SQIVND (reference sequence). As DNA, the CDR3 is TGTGCCAGTAGTATGTGGCAGGAAAATGAAAAACTGTTTTTT. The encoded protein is CASSMWQENEKLFF.

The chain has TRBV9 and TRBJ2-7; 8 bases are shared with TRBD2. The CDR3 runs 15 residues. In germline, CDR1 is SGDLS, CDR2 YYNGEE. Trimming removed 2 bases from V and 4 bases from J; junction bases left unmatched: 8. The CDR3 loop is CASSVLAGTGYEQYF. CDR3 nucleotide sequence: TGTGCCAGCAGCGTTTTAGCGGGAACTGGTTACGAGCAGTACTTC.

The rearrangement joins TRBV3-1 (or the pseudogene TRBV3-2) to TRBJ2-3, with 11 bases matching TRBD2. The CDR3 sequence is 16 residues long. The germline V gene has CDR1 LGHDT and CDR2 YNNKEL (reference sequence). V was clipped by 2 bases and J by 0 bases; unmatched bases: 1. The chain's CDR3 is CASSQLAGGSTDTQYF. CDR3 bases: TGTGCCAGCAGCCAACTAGCGGGAGGAAGCACAGATACGCAGTATTTT.

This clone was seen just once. This CDR3 reads CASSLGSSGKGETQYF. CDR3 coding DNA: TGTGCCAGCAGCTTAGGGTCTAGCGGGAAGGGGGAGACCCAGTACTTC. V usage is TRBV7-2 and J usage is TRBJ2-5; 9 bases line up with TRBD2. The CDR3 consists of 16 residues. Germline CDR1 reads SGHTA; CDR2 reads FQGNSA. V shed 1 base and J 5 bases; nucleotides not matched to a gene: 8. Filled out from reference TRBV7-2 and TRBJ2-5, the complete variable domain reads GAGVSQSPSNKVTEKGKDVELRCDPISGHTALYWYRQSLGQGLEFLIYFQGNSAPDKSGLPSDRFSAERTGGSVSTLTIQRTQQEDSAVYLCASSLGSSGKGETQYFGPGTRLLVL.

The CDR3 is CASSEALTGTYEQYF. CDR3 DNA: TGTGCCAGCAGTGAAGCGCTTACAGGAACCTACGAGCAGTACTTC. The chain employs TRBV6-1 and TRBJ2-7, with a weak D call TRBD1 (5 bases). CDR1 is MNHNS and CDR2 is SASEGT in the germline V gene. V lost 0 bases and J lost 2, with 11 bases in between. The CDR3 has 15 amino acids.

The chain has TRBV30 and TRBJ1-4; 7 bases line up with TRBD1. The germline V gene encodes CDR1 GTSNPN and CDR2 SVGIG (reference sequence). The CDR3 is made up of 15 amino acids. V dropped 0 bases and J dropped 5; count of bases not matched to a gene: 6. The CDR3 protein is CAWSVQGKGNEKLFF. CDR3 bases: TGTGCCTGGAGTGTACAGGGGAAAGGGAATGAAAAACTGTTTTTT.

The CDR3 sequence is CASSPSAPRVYNEQFF. In nucleotides, the CDR3 is TGTGCCAGCAGCCCGTCGGCCCCGAGGGTGTACAATGAGCAGTTCTTC. The chain couples TRBV12-1 to TRBJ2-1; the table's D call, TRBD2, has no DNA check behind it. TRBV12-1 is annotated as a pseudogene. The CDR3 totals 16 residues.

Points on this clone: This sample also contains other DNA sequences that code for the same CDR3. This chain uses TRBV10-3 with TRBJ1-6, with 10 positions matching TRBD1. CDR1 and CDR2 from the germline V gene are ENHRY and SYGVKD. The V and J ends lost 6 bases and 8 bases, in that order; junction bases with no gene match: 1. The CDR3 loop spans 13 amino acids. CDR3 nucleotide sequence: TGTGCCATCAGCGGGACAGGGGATTCACCCCTCCACTTT. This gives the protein CAISGTGDSPLHF.